The 17 T cell receptor beta chains reported below all come from one sample, sequenced in a study of blood T cell repertoires in COVID-19. The method was immunoSEQ multiplex PCR; TCRdb's version includes in-frame clones alone and lacks a portion of them. The table records about 300,000 clones, more than 70% of them present only once. Sequencing was performed on peripheral blood. The receptors come from a woman in her forties or fifties with acute or convalescent COVID-19.

The rearrangement uses TRBV4-1 and TRBJ1-2; 8 bases line up with TRBD1. The J segment lost 8 bases and the V segment lost 4 bases, leaving 3 bases of the junction unmatched. The CDR3 loop spans 12 amino acids. Germline CDR1 and CDR2: MGHRA and YSYEKL. The CDR3 here is CASSRTGSGYTF. The CDR3 coding sequence is TGCGCCAGCAGCCGGACAGGGAGCGGCTACACCTTC.

The rearrangement links TRBV27 to TRBJ2-1, with 12 nucleotides matching TRBD2. The germline CDR1 and CDR2 sequences are MNHEY and SMNVEV (reference sequence). Trimming cost V 6 bases and J 9 bases; bases outside gene matches: 15. The CDR3 is 17 amino acids. CDR3 coding DNA: TGTGCCAGCAGCACAGCTAGCGGGAGGGCCTTTATTGGTGAGCAGTTCTTC. Its translation is CASSTASGRAFIGEQFF.

The chain joins TRBV7-8 to TRBJ1-1, with 7 bases that match TRBD1. This CDR3 is 13 amino acids long. Germline loops: CDR1 SGHVS, CDR2 FQNEAQ. V lost 5 bases to trimming and J lost 1 base; unmatched junction nucleotides: 1. The DNA of the CDR3 is TGTGCCAGCAGCCGACAGGGGAACACTGAAGCTTTCTTT. Its translation: CASSRQGNTEAFF.

This clone was seen only once. The chain combines TRBV2 with TRBJ1-2; 8 bases agree with TRBD1. V gave up 5 bases and J gave up 3 bases; unmatched junction bases: 2. Germline CDR1 SNHLY, CDR2 FYNNEI. The CDR3 sequence is 13 residues long. CDR3 sequence reads: CASSYRGYYGYTF. CDR3 coding DNA: TGTGCCAGCAGTTACAGGGGGTACTATGGCTACACCTTC.

The J gene is TRBJ1-2, the V gene TRBV28; 8 bases match TRBD1. This CDR3 spans 15 amino acids. V lost 3 bases, J lost 8 bases, and 11 bases stayed unmatched. Germline-derived CDR1 and CDR2 are MDHEN and SYDVKM. The CDR3, as DNA: TGTGCCAGCAGTTTGGGTGGACAGGGCTCGAAGGGCTACACCTTC. As protein: CASSLGGQGSKGYTF.

V usage is TRBV28 and J usage is TRBJ2-1; 12 nucleotides agree with TRBD2. The CDR3 is 14 amino acids. With 7 bases clipped from V and 10 bases from J, the junction kept 8 bases outside the gene matches. Germline values: CDR1 MDHEN, CDR2 SYDVKM. CDR3: CASMTSGRGREQFF. The CDR3 coding sequence is TGTGCCAGCATGACTAGCGGGAGAGGGCGGGAGCAGTTCTTC.

The chain uses TRBV4-2 and TRBJ2-2; the match to TRBD2 covers 14 bases. V shed 4 bases and J 7 bases; nucleotides not matched to a gene: 11. Germline loops: CDR1 LGHNA, CDR2 YNFKEQ. The CDR3 extends over 18 amino acids. The CDR3 sequence: CASSLPPGLAGEGGELFF. The CDR3 coding sequence is TGTGCCAGCAGCCTTCCCCCGGGACTAGCGGGAGAGGGCGGGGAGCTGTTTTTT.

The chain recombines TRBV6-6 with TRBJ2-7; TRBD2 matches at 12 bases. The V gene end was trimmed by 0 bases and the J gene end by 3 bases; junction bases not matched to a gene: 0. The CDR3 loop spans 15 amino acids. Looked up from germline, CDR1 is MNHNY and CDR2 is SVGAGI (reference sequence). For the CDR3, the DNA is TGTGCCAGCAGTTACTCGACTAGCGGGAGCTACGAGCAGTACTTC. It encodes CASSYSTSGSYEQYF.

This clone was found once. The rearrangement joins TRBV28 to TRBJ1-5, with D possibly matching TRBD1 (5 bases). The CDR3 totals 16 residues. The V end was cut by 5 bases, the J end by 2 bases, with 16 bases between. From germline, CDR1 is MDHEN and CDR2 SYDVKM. The CDR3 region is CASSQEGRLGNQPQHF. CDR3 DNA sequence: TGTGCCAGCAGTCAAGAGGGGAGGCTAGGCAATCAGCCCCAGCATTTT.

This clone is a singleton in its sample. The chain is built from TRBV19 and TRBJ1-6; unclear D gene. The germline V gene encodes CDR1 LNHDA and CDR2 SQIVND (reference sequence). This CDR3 contains 15 residues. The ends were cut back, 6 bases at V and 0 bases at J, with 9 bases in the middle. The CDR3: CASSQPSSYNSPLHF. In DNA form, the CDR3 reads TGTGCCAGTAGCCAACCGAGCTCCTATAATTCACCCCTCCACTTT. Full variable domain (remainder filled in from reference TRBV19 and TRBJ1-6): DGGITQSPKYLFRKEGQNVTLSCEQNLNHDAMYWYRQDPGQGLRLIYYSQIVNDFQKGDIAEGYSVSREKKESFPLTVTSAQKNPTAFYLCASSQPSSYNSPLHFGNGTRLTVT.

This chain links TRBV29-1 with TRBJ2-7; TRBD1 matches 9 bases. V trimming: 4 bases; J trimming: 7 bases; junction bases outside the gene matches: 14. The CDR3 runs 15 residues. Per the germline V gene, CDR1 is SQVTM and CDR2 is ANQGSEA. The CDR3 loop is CSVGGVVTGGLEQYF. CDR3 sequence (DNA): TGCAGCGTTGGGGGCGTCGTGACAGGGGGTTTAGAGCAGTACTTC.

This rearrangement joins TRBV7-3 to TRBJ1-4; D is unclear. The CDR3 contains 15 residues. The germline CDR1 and CDR2 sequences are SGHTA and FQGTGA. Trimming took 2 bases from V and 5 from J, leaving 12 bases between them. CDR3 nucleotide sequence: TGTGCCAGCAGCTTAGAGGGAGGGTCGAATGAAAAACTGTTTTTT. The encoded protein is CASSLEGGSNEKLFF.

The chain joins TRBV5-5 to TRBJ2-7; 8 bases agree with TRBD2. The CDR3 consists of 16 residues. After removal of 0 bases from V and 0 bases from J, the junction contained 5 bases not matched to a gene. Germline V gene lookup returns CDR1 SGHKS and CDR2 YYEKEE (reference sequence). The DNA for the CDR3 is TGTGCCAGCAGCTTGGCGGCGGGAGGCCTCTCCTACGAGCAGTACTTC. This translates into CASSLAAGGLSYEQYF.

This chain links TRBV24-1 with TRBJ1-1; a possible D gene is TRBD1 (6 bases). Trimming took 1 base from V and 5 from J, leaving 13 bases between them. From germline, CDR1 is KGHDR and CDR2 SFDVKD. The CDR3 has 15 amino acids. CDR3 amino acids: CATSDFVGGRTEAFF. DNA of the CDR3: TGTGCCACCAGTGATTTTGTAGGGGGAAGGACTGAAGCTTTCTTT.

The chain joins TRBV21-1 to TRBJ1-5. TRBV21-1 is annotated as a pseudogene. This CDR3 is built from 18 residues. CDR3 bases: TGTGCCAGCAGCAAAGAAGGAAGGGACTCCAATAGCAATCAGCCCCAGCATTTT. This codes for CASSKEGRDSNSNQPQHF.

V gene TRBV2 combines with J gene TRBJ1-2, with no clear D. Germline CDR1 SNHLY, CDR2 FYNNEI. CDR3 length equals 11 residues. The germline V and J ends were trimmed by 7 bases and 7 bases, with 10 bases remaining between them. Here the CDR3 DNA reads TGTGCCAGCAATACATATGGTGGCTACACCTTC. This codes for CASNTYGGYTF.

A single count supports this clone. V usage is TRBV19 and J usage is TRBJ2-2; 7 nucleotides match TRBD1. The ends lost 7 bases at V and 3 bases at J; junction bases unmatched: 5. Germline V CDR1 and CDR2: LNHDA, SQIVND (reference sequence). The CDR3 is 14 residues long. CDR3 bases: TGTGCCAGTAAGGGGGCGCGGGACACCGGGGAGCTGTTTTTT. This gives the protein CASKGARDTGELFF.